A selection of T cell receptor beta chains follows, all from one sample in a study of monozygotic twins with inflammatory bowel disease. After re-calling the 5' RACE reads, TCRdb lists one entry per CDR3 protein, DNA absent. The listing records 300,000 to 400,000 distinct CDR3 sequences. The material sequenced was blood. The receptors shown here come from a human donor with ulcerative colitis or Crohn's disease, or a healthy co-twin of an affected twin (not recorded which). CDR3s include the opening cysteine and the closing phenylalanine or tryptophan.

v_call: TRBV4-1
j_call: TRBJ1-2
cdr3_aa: CASSQVWTTNYGYTF

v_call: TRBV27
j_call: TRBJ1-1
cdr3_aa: CASSLSPEAAEAFF

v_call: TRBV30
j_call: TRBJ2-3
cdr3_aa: CAWSSGLSTDTQYF

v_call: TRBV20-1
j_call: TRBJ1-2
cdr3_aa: CSARASGGDLGYTF

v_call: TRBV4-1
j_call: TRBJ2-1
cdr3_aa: CASSQDFLAWQEFF

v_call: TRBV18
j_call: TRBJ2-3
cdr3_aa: CASSPTRTGGSRDTQYF

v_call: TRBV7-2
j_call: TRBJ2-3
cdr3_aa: CASSRALYTNTQYF

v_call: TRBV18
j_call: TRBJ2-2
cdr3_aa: CASSPSQGTGELFF

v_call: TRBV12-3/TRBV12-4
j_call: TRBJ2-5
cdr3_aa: CASSLSAYPTETQYF

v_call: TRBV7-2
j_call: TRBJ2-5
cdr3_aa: CASSADRGRETQYF

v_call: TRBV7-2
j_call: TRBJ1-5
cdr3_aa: CASSATGWNPNQPQHF